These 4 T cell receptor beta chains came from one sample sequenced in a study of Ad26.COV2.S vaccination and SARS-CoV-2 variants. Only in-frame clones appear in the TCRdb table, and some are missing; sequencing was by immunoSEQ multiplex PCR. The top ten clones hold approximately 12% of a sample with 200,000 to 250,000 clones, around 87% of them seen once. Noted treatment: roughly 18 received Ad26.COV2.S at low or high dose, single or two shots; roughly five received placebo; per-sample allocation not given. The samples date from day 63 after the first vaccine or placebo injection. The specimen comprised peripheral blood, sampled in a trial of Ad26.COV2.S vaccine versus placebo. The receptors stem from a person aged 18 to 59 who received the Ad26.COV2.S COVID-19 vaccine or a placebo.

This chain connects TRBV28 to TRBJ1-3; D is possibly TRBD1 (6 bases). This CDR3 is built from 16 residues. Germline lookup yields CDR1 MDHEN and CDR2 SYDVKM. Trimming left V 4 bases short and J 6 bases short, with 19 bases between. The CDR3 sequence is CASSSPSSTGANTIYF. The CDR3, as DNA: TGTGCCAGCAGTTCCCCATCCAGCACGGGGGCAAACACCATATATTTT.

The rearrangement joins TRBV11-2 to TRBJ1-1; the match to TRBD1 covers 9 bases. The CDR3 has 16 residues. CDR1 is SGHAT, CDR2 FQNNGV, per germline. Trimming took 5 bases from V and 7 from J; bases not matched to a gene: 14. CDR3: CASSLSNRGHLGEAFF. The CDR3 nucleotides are TGTGCCAGCAGCCTCAGTAACAGGGGGCATCTAGGTGAAGCTTTCTTT.

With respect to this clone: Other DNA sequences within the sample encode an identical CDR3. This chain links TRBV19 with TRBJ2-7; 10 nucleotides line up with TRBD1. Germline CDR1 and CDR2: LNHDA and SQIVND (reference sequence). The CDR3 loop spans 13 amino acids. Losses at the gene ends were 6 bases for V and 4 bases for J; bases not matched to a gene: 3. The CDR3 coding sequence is TGTGCCAGTAGCACGGGACAGGGGTACGAGCAGTACTTC. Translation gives CASSTGQGYEQYF.

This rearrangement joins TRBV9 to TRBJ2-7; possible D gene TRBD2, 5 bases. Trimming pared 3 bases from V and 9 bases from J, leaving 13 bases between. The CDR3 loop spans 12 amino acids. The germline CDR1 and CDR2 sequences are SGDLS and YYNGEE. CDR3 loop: CASSDTEAVQYF. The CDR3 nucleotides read TGTGCCAGCAGCGATACGGAGGCCGTGCAGTACTTC.